This is a list of T cell receptor beta chains from one sample in a study of blood T cells in healthy people across ages. TCRdb passed the 5' RACE reads through MiXCR, listing each CDR3 protein once. The sample holds 1.5 million to 1.8 million distinct CDR3 sequences, about 42% seen once. Sequenced input: blood. The receptor source for this set is a woman younger than 35 in good health. Each CDR3 is given with its conserved first and last residue. The D gene is left open where the match is weak. Expanded clones are given a class, and other clones once, few, many or no size at all.

J | size | D | V | DNA | CDR3
TRBJ1-6 | . | . | TRBV7-2 | TGTGCCAGCAGCCCCGCGACAGTTTCACCCCTCCACTTT | CASSPATVSPLHF
TRBJ2-3 | once | . | TRBV20-1 | TGCAGTGCTAGAGATCGCCGGGGGCAAACAGATACGCAGTATTTT | CSARDRRGQTDTQYF
TRBJ2-7 | . | TRBD2 | TRBV4-2 | TGTGCCAGCAGCCAAGATTACGGGACTAGCGGAAATGAGCAGTACTTC | CASSQDYGTSGNEQYF
TRBJ1-1 | few | . | TRBV13 | TGTGCCAGCAGGCCTCAGGCCCTAGGCGGAGCTTTCTTT | CASRPQALGGAFF
TRBJ2-1 | . | . | TRBV9 | TGTGCCAGCAGCGTAGAAGGACCGGACCAGCAGTTCTTC | CASSVEGPDQQFF
TRBJ2-3 | few | TRBD2 | TRBV15 | TGTGCCACCAGCAGAGATAGGTCGGGGGGGCCAGATACGCAGTATTTT | CATSRDRSGGPDTQYF
TRBJ2-3 | . | TRBD2 | TRBV5-1 | TGCGCCAGCAGCCGACATCCCGGGACTAGCGGGTCTAGCACAGATACGCAGTATTTT | CASSRHPGTSGSSTDTQYF
TRBJ1-6 | few | . | TRBV20-1 | TGCAGTGCTAGGGAACTACGGGGTACGGGTTCACCCCTCCACTTT | CSARELRGTGSPLHF
TRBJ1-5 | . | TRBD1 | TRBV27 | TGTGCCAGCAGTTACCCAGACAGGGGGCTAGGTAACAATCAGCCCCAGCATTTT | CASSYPDRGLGNNQPQHF
TRBJ2-2 | few | . | TRBV15 | TGTGCCACCACAAGGACAGAAAACACCGGGGAGCTGTTTTTT | CATTRTENTGELFF
TRBJ1-1 | few | . | TRBV11-2 | TGTGCCAGCAGCTTGCGGACAAGGAACACTGAAGCTTTCTTT | CASSLRTRNTEAFF
TRBJ1-5 | few | TRBD1 | TRBV6-5 | TGTGCCAGCAGTCATGACAGGGTTCGTCAGCCCCAGCATTTT | CASSHDRVRQPQHF
TRBJ1-2 | . | TRBD1 | TRBV29-1 | TGCAGCGTTAAAAGAGGGACAGGCAGAACGGATGGCTACACCTTC | CSVKRGTGRTDGYTF
TRBJ1-1 | . | . | TRBV12-3/TRBV12-4 | TGTGCCAGCAGTCCCTTTAAAGCCGGTGAAGCTTTCTTT | CASSPFKAGEAFF
TRBJ2-1 | few | TRBD1 | TRBV5-1 | TGCGCCAGCAGACAATCCGGGACAGAGAACAATGAGCAGTTCTTC | CASRQSGTENNEQFF
TRBJ2-1 | . | TRBD2 | TRBV7-2 | TGTGCCAGCAGCAGGCTGCCTGGACTAGCGGGGCCAAACTACAATGAGCAGTTCTTC | CASSRLPGLAGPNYNEQFF
TRBJ1-2 | . | TRBD1 | TRBV20-1 | TGCAGTGCCTCAACCAGGACAGGGGCCGCGACCTATGGCTACACCTTC | CSASTRTGAATYGYTF
TRBJ2-1 | . | . | TRBV27 | TGTGCCAGCAGTTTATCGTTAGTCGGTGAGCAGTTCTTC | CASSLSLVGEQFF
TRBJ1-2 | . | . | TRBV14 | TGTGCCAGCAGCCAAGATGGCTACACCTTC | CASSQDGYTF
TRBJ2-5 | once | TRBD2 | TRBV20-1 | TGCAGTGCCCCGGGGGGGGGTCGACAGCAGTACTTC | CSAPGGGRQQYF
TRBJ2-7 | few | TRBD1 | TRBV28 | TGTGCCAGCAGTAGCCCGGGACAGAGCTCCTACGAGCAGTACTTC | CASSSPGQSSYEQYF
TRBJ2-3 | few | TRBD2 | TRBV12-3/TRBV12-4 | TGTGCCAGCAGTCAGACTAGCGGGAGAGCAGATGCGCAGTATTTT | CASSQTSGRADAQYF
TRBJ1-6 | few | . | TRBV20-1 | TGCAGTGCTAGAGATCCCACAGGGAGAGGCTCACCCCTCCACTTT | CSARDPTGRGSPLHF
TRBJ1-5 | . | . | TRBV28 | TGTGCCAGCAGTTTATTTTCAGAGCAGCCCCAGCATTTT | CASSLFSEQPQHF
TRBJ2-1 | . | . | TRBV7-2 | TGTGCCAGCAGCCCCCAGCAGGGCGCGGGAAATGAGCAGTTCTTC | CASSPQQGAGNEQFF
TRBJ2-2 | . | . | TRBV11-2 | TGTGCCACCTCGTACGTAACGAACACCGGGGAGCTGTTTTTT | CATSYVTNTGELFF
TRBJ2-3 | . | TRBD2 | TRBV12-3/TRBV12-4 | TGTGCCAGCAGTTTGGATACTAGCGGATATAGCACAGATACGCAGTATTTT | CASSLDTSGYSTDTQYF
TRBJ2-1 | few | . | TRBV2 | TGTGCCAGCAGCCGGCAAATAAATGAGCAGTTCTTC | CASSRQINEQFF
TRBJ1-1 | few | . | TRBV6-2/TRBV6-3 | TGTGCCAGCAGTTTTAACGGGAGGAACACTGAAGCTTTCTTT | CASSFNGRNTEAFF
TRBJ2-6 | few | TRBD2 | TRBV10-3 | TGTGCCATCAGAGGGACTAGCGGGGGGGCTATAACTGGGGCCAACGTCCTGACTTTC | CAIRGTSGGAITGANVLTF
TRBJ2-4 | . | . | TRBV20-1 | TGCAGTGCCCACGGGGCAGGGCGGTTTAAAAACATTCAGTACTTC | CSAHGAGRFKNIQYF
TRBJ1-5 | few | . | TRBV4-1 | TGCGCCAGCAGTAAAGTAACAGAGAGCAATCAGCCCCAGCATTTT | CASSKVTESNQPQHF
TRBJ2-7 | . | . | TRBV11-3 | TGTGCCAGCAGCTGCCGGGACGGGAGCGGGTACGAGCAGTACTTC | CASSCRDGSGYEQYF
TRBJ2-1 | once | . | TRBV6-2/TRBV6-3 | TGTGCCAGCACCGGCCCGTTCGATGAGCAGTTCTTC | CASTGPFDEQFF
TRBJ2-1 | . | . | TRBV5-1 | TGCGCCAGCAGCTTGGCTTCTAGCAATTACAATGAGCAGTTCTTC | CASSLASSNYNEQFF
TRBJ2-1 | . | TRBD2 | TRBV11-3 | TGTGCCAGCAGCTTAGATTCCGCTAGCGGGGTCTACAATGAGCAGTTCTTC | CASSLDSASGVYNEQFF
TRBJ2-3 | few | TRBD2 | TRBV4-3 | TGCGCCAGCAGCCAAAGCGCCGGGACTAGCCCCACAGATACGCAGTATTTT | CASSQSAGTSPTDTQYF
TRBJ2-7 | . | TRBD2 | TRBV13 | TGTGCCAGCAGCTTAGGAGTACTAGCGGGAGTCGAGCAGTACTTC | CASSLGVLAGVEQYF
TRBJ2-7 | once | . | TRBV12-3/TRBV12-4 | TGTGCCAGTTCCGGTCAGGGAAAAAACTACGAGCAGTACTTC | CASSGQGKNYEQYF
TRBJ2-1 | few | TRBD2 | TRBV15 | TGTGCCACCAGCAGGGGAGGACTAGCGGGGCTCTACAATGAGCAGTTCTTC | CATSRGGLAGLYNEQFF
TRBJ2-1 | . | . | TRBV7-2 | TGTGCCAGCAGCTTAGAAGGGCGGGAATACAATGAGCAGTTCTTC | CASSLEGREYNEQFF